The 18 T cell receptor beta chains presented below share a single source sample, sequenced in a study of shared clonotypes between healthy human individuals. TCRdb keeps only in-frame clones here, not all; method: immunoSEQ multiplex PCR. The data hold over 850,000 clones, with roughly 74% observed a single time. The source material was memory CD4+ T cells from PBMCs. The subset was: CD45RA-negative fraction. All receptors come from a man in his late teens or twenties in good health. Some clones in this sample may be carry-over from other donors' samples.

The chain joins TRBV9 to TRBJ2-5; 10 bases align to TRBD2. The V segment lost 3 bases and the J segment 5 bases; nucleotides outside the gene matches: 7. The CDR3 runs 15 residues. The germline V gene encodes CDR1 SGDLS and CDR2 YYNGEE. CDR3 amino acids: CASSGSGRAGETQYF. For the CDR3, the DNA is TGTGCCAGCAGCGGAAGCGGGAGGGCCGGGGAGACCCAGTACTTC.

This clone was counted a few times. The chain has TRBV6-6 and TRBJ1-5; tentative D call: TRBD1 (6 bases). V lost 6 bases to trimming and J lost 7 bases, with 13 bases between them. From germline, CDR1 is MNHNY and CDR2 SVGAGI (reference sequence). The length of the CDR3 is 13 residues. CDR3 coding DNA: TGTGCCAGCAGGCTCAGGGGAGAGCAGCCCCAGCATTTT. It codes for CASRLRGEQPQHF.

This clone has ten or more counts. The chain carries TRBV6-1 and TRBJ1-3; D remains ambiguous. CDR3 length: 17 amino acids. Per germline, CDR1 MNHNS and CDR2 SASEGT. Deletions cut 1 base from V and 4 bases from J, with 17 bases between. DNA of the CDR3: TGTGCCAGCAGTGAAGTGGCAGCCTCCCTGGGAGGAAACACCATATATTTT. Its translation: CASSEVAASLGGNTIYF.

The chain has TRBV11-2 and TRBJ2-1, with a tentative D call TRBD2 (6 bases). Germline V lookup: CDR1 SGHAT, CDR2 FQNNGV. V lost 1 base to trimming and J lost 6 bases, with 7 bases between them. The CDR3 length is 13 residues. CDR3 nucleotides: TGTGCCAGCAGCTTAGGACTAGTCAATGAGCAGTTCTTC. Protein product: CASSLGLVNEQFF. The full variable domain, completed using reference TRBV11-2 and TRBJ2-1, is EAGVAQSPRYKIIEKRQSVAFWCNPISGHATLYWYQQILGQGPKLLIQFQNNGVVDDSQLPKDRFSAERLKGVDSTLKIQPAKLEDSAVYLCASSLGLVNEQFFGPGTRLTVL.

The rearrangement uses TRBV27 and TRBJ2-7, with 7 bases identical to TRBD2. CDR3 length: 12 residues. Germline loops: CDR1 MNHEY, CDR2 SMNVEV (reference sequence). V lost 7 bases to trimming and J lost 7 bases; unmatched junction nucleotides: 7. CDR3 bases: TGTGCCAGCAACGCGTGGGGGGGGGAGCAGTACTTC. Translation: CASNAWGGEQYF.

This clone was seen a few times. The J gene is TRBJ2-1, the V gene TRBV5-3; no reliable D call. TRBV5-3 is an open reading frame, and its role is uncertain. The CDR3 has 12 residues. Trimming removed 4 bases from V and 10 bases from J, with 12 bases in between. The CDR3 DNA sequence: TGTGCCAGAAGCACGTTTTTTCGCGAGCAGTTCTTC. Its protein is CARSTFFREQFF.

The chain combines TRBV10-2 with TRBJ2-2; 11 bases match TRBD2. The CDR3 runs 14 residues. J lost 5 bases, V lost 5 bases, and 1 base had no gene match. The germline V gene has CDR1 WSHSY and CDR2 SAAADI. For the CDR3, the DNA is TGCGCCAGCAGTTCTAGCGGGAGGACCGGGGAGCTGTTTTTT. This encodes CASSSSGRTGELFF.

The chain combines TRBV11-2 with TRBJ1-4; perhaps TRBD1 as D (5 bases). This CDR3 has 14 amino acids. The V gene's germline CDR1 is SGHAT and CDR2 FQNNGV. The germline V and J ends were trimmed by 5 bases and 5 bases, with 12 bases remaining between them. As DNA, the CDR3 is TGTGCCAGCAGCCCCCGGGGGATAAATGAAAAACTGTTTTTT. This translates into CASSPRGINEKLFF.

This clone has just a few counts. The chain uses TRBV7-2 and TRBJ2-7; possible D gene TRBD1, 6 bases. Trimming cost V 5 bases and J 2 bases, with 16 bases left between them. CDR1 and CDR2 (germline): SGHTA, FQGNSA. The CDR3 has 15 residues. CDR3 sequence reads: CASSTWAGTTYEQYF. The DNA of the CDR3 is TGTGCCAGCAGCACCTGGGCCGGGACAACCTACGAGCAGTACTTC.

This chain joins TRBV7-9 and TRBJ1-1; D is undetermined. CDR3 length equals 13 residues. CDR1 is SEHNR and CDR2 is FQNEAQ in the germline V gene (reference sequence). V was pared by 5 bases and J by 8 bases, with 15 bases between. For the CDR3, the DNA is TGTGCCAGCAGCCCTCCGGGAACAGACGAAGCTTTCTTT. Translating it yields CASSPPGTDEAFF.

V usage is TRBV4-2 and J usage is TRBJ1-4, with 8 bases matching TRBD1. The trim removed 4 bases at V and 8 bases at J, leaving 3 bases unmatched. CDR3 length equals 13 residues. Germline V gene lookup returns CDR1 LGHNA and CDR2 YNFKEQ. CDR3 region: CASSPDREEKLFF. The CDR3 nucleotides are TGTGCCAGCAGCCCGGACAGGGAGGAAAAACTGTTTTTT.

The chain couples TRBV7-9 to TRBJ2-7; D assignment may be TRBD1 or TRBD2 (5 bases each). The germline V and J ends were trimmed by 0 bases and 6 bases, with 12 bases remaining between them. The CDR3 runs to 14 residues. Per germline, CDR1 SEHNR and CDR2 FQNEAQ (reference sequence). CDR3 DNA: TGTGCCAGCAGCTTAGCTGGGACCTCTGGCGAGCAGTACTTC. It translates to CASSLAGTSGEQYF.

The chain uses TRBV4-3 and TRBJ2-1; 9 nucleotides match TRBD1. V shed 0 bases, J shed 5 bases, and the junction held 2 bases outside the gene matches. The CDR3 runs 15 residues. The germline gives CDR1 LGHNA, CDR2 YSLEER. CDR3 DNA: TGCGCCAGCAGCCAAGAGACAGGGGGTCACAATGAGCAGTTCTTC. It codes for CASSQETGGHNEQFF.

This clone was observed a handful of times. The V gene is TRBV7-8, the J gene TRBJ2-1; weak D call: TRBD2 (7 bases). V lost 5 bases and J 3 bases, leaving 20 bases between the germline ends. Germline V CDR1 and CDR2: SGHVS, FQNEAQ. The CDR3 sequence is 17 residues long. The CDR3 loop reads CASSHRGGSSNYNEQFF. Here the CDR3 DNA reads TGTGCCAGCAGCCATAGGGGGGGGTCTAGTAACTACAATGAGCAGTTCTTC.

V and J are TRBV10-3 and TRBJ1-1; possibly TRBD1 for D (6 bases). Trimming pared 4 bases from V and 5 bases from J, leaving 14 bases between. Germline V gene data show CDR1 as ENHRY and CDR2 as SYGVKD. This CDR3 spans 14 amino acids. The CDR3 protein is CAISGGGGWTEAFF. The CDR3 nucleotides read TGTGCCATCAGTGGTGGGGGCGGGTGGACTGAAGCTTTCTTT.

The chain employs TRBV6-1 and TRBJ2-5; the D gene is possibly TRBD2 (6 bases). The V end lost 6 bases, the J end lost 5 bases, and 19 bases lay between the germline ends. CDR1 and CDR2 (germline): MNHNS, SASEGT. CDR3 size: 15 residues. The CDR3 spells CASSVGLTTGETQYF. DNA for the CDR3: TGTGCCAGCAGCGTGGGACTTACTACGGGGGAGACCCAGTACTTC.

The rearrangement uses TRBV4-2 and TRBJ2-7; unclear D gene. Germline V gene data show CDR1 as LGHNA and CDR2 as YNFKEQ. The CDR3 has 15 residues. The V end lost 2 bases, the J end lost 3 bases, and 14 bases lay between the germline ends. CDR3 loop: CASSQLSMESYEQYF. As DNA, the CDR3 is TGTGCCAGCAGCCAACTAAGTATGGAGAGCTACGAGCAGTACTTC.

There are a few counts of this clone. Distinct nucleotide sequences in the sample also encode this CDR3. The chain recombines TRBV2 with TRBJ1-1, with D possibly being TRBD1 (5 bases). Trimming cost V 4 bases and J 7 bases, with 13 bases left between them. Germline CDR1 and CDR2: SNHLY and FYNNEI. The CDR3 is 13 residues long. The DNA for the CDR3 is TGTGCCAGCAGTGGGCAGGGTCTCAGTGAAGCTTTCTTT. Protein sequence: CASSGQGLSEAFF.